The 6 T cell receptor beta chains presented below share a single source sample, sequenced in a study of cytotoxic CD8 clonotypes in ibrutinib-treated CLL. Generated by immunoSEQ multiplex PCR, the TCRdb table keeps only in-frame clones and is missing some. Counted here are roughly 150,000 clones, about four fifths occurring once; the ten biggest clones make up about 4.5%. The sample in question was PBMCs, obtained after 24 months of ibrutinib treatment. The receptors were sampled from a human donor with chronic lymphocytic leukemia.

This clone has only one observation. This chain uses TRBV11-2 with TRBJ2-5; 15 bases map to TRBD2. The CDR3 spans 16 residues. V was pared by 5 bases and J by 5 bases, with 6 bases of the junction left unmatched. The germline CDR1 and CDR2 sequences are SGHAT and FQNNGV. CDR3 sequence: CASSPRTSGGAETQYF. The CDR3 nucleotides read TGTGCCAGCAGCCCTCGGACTAGCGGGGGGGCTGAGACCCAGTACTTC.

This clone has only a few counts. The V gene is TRBV7-8, the J gene TRBJ1-5; TRBD1 matches 9 bases. Germline V gene data show CDR1 as SGHVS and CDR2 as FQNEAQ. This CDR3 is 15 amino acids long. V was pared by 2 bases and J by 3 bases, with 2 bases of the junction left unmatched. CDR3: CASSLTGGFNQPQHF. CDR3 DNA sequence: TGTGCCAGCAGCTTAACAGGGGGCTTCAATCAGCCCCAGCATTTT.

V usage is TRBV28 and J usage is TRBJ1-1; no reliable D call. Germline values: CDR1 MDHEN, CDR2 SYDVKM. The CDR3 sequence is 11 residues long. The V end lost 1 base, the J end lost 3 bases, and 0 bases lay between the germline ends. The CDR3 loop reads CASSLYTEAFF. The DNA of the CDR3 is TGTGCCAGCAGTTTATACACTGAAGCTTTCTTT.

This clone was counted once. The chain carries TRBV7-2 and TRBJ2-1, with 13 bases identical to TRBD2. There are 15 residues in the CDR3. Germline CDR1 SGHTA, CDR2 FQGNSA. Trimming at V came to 5 bases and at J to 8 bases, leaving 6 bases not matched to a gene. This CDR3 reads CASSTTSGGVDEQFF. As DNA, the CDR3 is TGTGCCAGCAGCACCACTAGCGGGGGGGTGGATGAGCAGTTCTTC.

The chain uses TRBV5-4 and TRBJ1-5, with D possibly TRBD1 on 6 matching bases. CDR1 and CDR2 from the germline V gene are SGHNT and YYREEE (reference sequence). The CDR3 sequence is 14 residues long. V was shortened by 4 bases and J by 2 bases, with 10 bases between the two germline ends. DNA of the CDR3: TGTGCCAGCAGCAGGGGGATGGGCAATCAGCCCCAGCATTTT. Its translation: CASSRGMGNQPQHF.

This rearrangement joins TRBV5-1 to TRBJ2-6; D is unresolved. Germline V gene lookup returns CDR1 SGHRS and CDR2 YFSETQ. With 2 bases removed from V and 0 bases from J, the gap between germline ends came to 9 bases. The CDR3 runs to 16 residues. As DNA, the CDR3 is TGCGCCAGCAGCTTTCGACCGAGCTCTGGGGCCAACGTCCTGACTTTC. This translates into CASSFRPSSGANVLTF.